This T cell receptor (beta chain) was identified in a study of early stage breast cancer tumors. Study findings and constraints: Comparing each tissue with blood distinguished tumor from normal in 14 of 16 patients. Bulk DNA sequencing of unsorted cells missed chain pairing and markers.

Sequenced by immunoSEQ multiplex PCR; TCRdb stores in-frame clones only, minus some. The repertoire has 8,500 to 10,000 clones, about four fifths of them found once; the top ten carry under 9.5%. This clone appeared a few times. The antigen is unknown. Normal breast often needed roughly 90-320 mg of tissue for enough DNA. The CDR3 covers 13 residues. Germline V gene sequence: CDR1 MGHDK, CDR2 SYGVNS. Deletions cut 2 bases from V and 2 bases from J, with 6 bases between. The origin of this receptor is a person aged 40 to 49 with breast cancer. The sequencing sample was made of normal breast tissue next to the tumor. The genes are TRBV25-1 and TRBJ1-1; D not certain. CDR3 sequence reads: CASSEVGNTEAFF. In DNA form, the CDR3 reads TGTGCCAGCAGTGAAGTGGGCAACACTGAAGCTTTCTTT. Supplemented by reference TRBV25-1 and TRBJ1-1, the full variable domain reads EADIYQTPRYLVIGTGKKITLECSQTMGHDKMYWYQQDPGMELHLIHYSYGVNSTEKGDLSSESTVSRIRTEHFPLTLESARPSHTSQYLCASSEVGNTEAFFGQGTRLTVV.